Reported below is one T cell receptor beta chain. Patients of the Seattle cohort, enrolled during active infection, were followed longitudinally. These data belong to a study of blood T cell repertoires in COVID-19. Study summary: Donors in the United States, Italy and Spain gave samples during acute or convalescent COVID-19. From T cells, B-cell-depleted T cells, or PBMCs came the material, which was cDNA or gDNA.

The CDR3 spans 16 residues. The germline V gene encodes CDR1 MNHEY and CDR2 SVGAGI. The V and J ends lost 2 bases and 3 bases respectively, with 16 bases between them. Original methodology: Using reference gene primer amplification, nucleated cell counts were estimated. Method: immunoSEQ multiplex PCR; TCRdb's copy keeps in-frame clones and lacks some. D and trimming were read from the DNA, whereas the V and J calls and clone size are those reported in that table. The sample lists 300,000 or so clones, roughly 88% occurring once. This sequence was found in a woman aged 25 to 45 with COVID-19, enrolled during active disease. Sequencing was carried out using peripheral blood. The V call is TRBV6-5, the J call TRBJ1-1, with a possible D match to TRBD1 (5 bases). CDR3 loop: CASSYLPRAQDTEAFF. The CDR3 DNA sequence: TGTGCCAGCAGTTACCTACCCCGGGCACAGGACACTGAAGCTTTCTTT.